The 22 T cell receptor beta chains below come from one sample, sequenced in a study of beta chain features in type 1 diabetes. Regarding the study as a whole: Shortening that was moderate but significant affected the TCRB CDR3s of Type 1 diabetes patients in all four CD4+ subsets.

Sequenced material consisted of expressed TCRB transcripts (all of the isolated RNA was reverse transcribed). Profiling relied on immunoSEQ multiplex PCR, and the TCRdb table lists in-frame clones only, not all of them. The sample shows some 150,000 clones, more than 10% of them seen only once. Their cognate antigens are unknown. Sequenced material: central memory CD4+ T cells from blood. The receptors stem from a man younger than 35 with type 1 diabetes.

This clone appeared a few times. V gene TRBV5-1 combines with J gene TRBJ2-6; D is perhaps TRBD1 (6 bases). Germline loops: CDR1 SGHRS, CDR2 YFSETQ. This CDR3 region has 15 residues. The V and J ends lost 4 bases and 2 bases respectively, with 10 bases between them. Here the CDR3 DNA reads TGCGCCAGCAGCACAGGACAGACTGGGGCCAACGTCCTGACTTTC. It codes for CASSTGQTGANVLTF.

The chain couples TRBV29-1 to TRBJ2-6; no clear D gene. The CDR3 consists of 14 residues. Germline V lookup: CDR1 SQVTM, CDR2 ANQGSEA. The V and J ends lost 4 bases and 0 bases respectively, with 7 bases between them. CDR3 bases: TGCAGCGTTGTATGGGGCTCTGGGGCCAACGTCCTGACTTTC. Protein: CSVVWGSGANVLTF.

This clone showed up just a few times. This rearrangement joins TRBV5-8 to TRBJ2-1; a weak D match, TRBD1 (6 bases). There are 17 residues in the CDR3. The germline gives CDR1 SGHTS, CDR2 YDEGEE. Between the trimmed V and J ends, which lost 0 bases and 0 bases, there was a span of 13 bases. CDR3 amino acids: CASSLVTQGSSYNEQFF. CDR3 nucleotides: TGTGCCAGCAGCTTGGTGACTCAGGGGAGCTCCTACAATGAGCAGTTCTTC.

This clone was detected only a few times. The CDR3 is CASSFLAGETGELFF. The CDR3 nucleotides read TGTGCCAGCAGCTTTTTGGCGGGGGAGACCGGGGAGCTGTTTTTT. V is TRBV13 and J is TRBJ2-2; 7 positions match TRBD2. CDR3 size: 15 residues. V lost 3 bases and J lost 5; bases outside the gene matches: 6. CDR1 is PRHDT, CDR2 FYEKMQ, per germline (reference sequence).

The sample holds a few counts of this clone. The CDR3 region is CAWSVGAAADTQYF. For the CDR3, the DNA is TGTGCCTGGAGTGTAGGGGCAGCGGCAGATACGCAGTATTTT. The gene calls are TRBV30 and TRBJ2-3; the D call may be TRBD1 or TRBD2 (5 bases each). The CDR3 totals 14 residues. The germline V and J ends were trimmed by 0 bases and 4 bases, with 11 bases remaining between them. The germline gives CDR1 GTSNPN, CDR2 SVGIG (reference sequence).

Only a few counts were recorded for this clone. The chain employs TRBV6-6 and TRBJ2-1; TRBD2 is a possible D gene (5 bases). V dropped 6 bases and J dropped 10 bases, with 10 bases sitting between them. This CDR3 contains 11 residues. Germline values: CDR1 MNHNY, CDR2 SVGAGI (reference sequence). The CDR3: CASSPTGEQFF. CDR3 coding DNA: TGTGCCAGCAGCCCCACGGGGGAGCAGTTCTTC.

The chain couples TRBV7-9 to TRBJ1-5; D unresolved. V was cut by 5 bases and J by 6 bases, with 8 bases left in between. Germline loops: CDR1 SEHNR, CDR2 FQNEAQ (reference sequence). This CDR3 region has 12 residues. CDR3 region: CASSPDAQPQHF. In DNA, the CDR3 is TGTGCCAGCAGCCCCGATGCTCAGCCCCAGCATTTT.

In the case of this clone: The sample carries other DNA sequences with the same CDR3. CDR3 nucleotide sequence: TGTGCCAGCTCACAGGGGACTAATGAAAAACTGTTTTTT. It translates to CASSQGTNEKLFF. V usage is TRBV28 and J usage is TRBJ1-4; TRBD1 agrees at 7 bases. Unmatched junction bases numbered 2, after V lost 8 bases and J lost 2 bases. CDR1 is MDHEN and CDR2 is SYDVKM in the germline V gene. The CDR3 is 13 amino acids.

The J gene is TRBJ1-1, the V gene TRBV5-1, with unresolved D. The CDR3 totals 13 residues. V gave up 5 bases and J gave up 2 bases, with 10 bases separating them. Looked up from germline, CDR1 is SGHRS and CDR2 is YFSETQ. This CDR3 reads CASRDPSNTEAFF. The DNA of the CDR3 is TGCGCCAGCAGGGACCCGAGTAACACTGAAGCTTTCTTT.

In this sample, this clone turned up many times. This chain links TRBV30 with TRBJ2-7; maybe TRBD1 (6 bases). The CDR3 spans 14 residues. CDR1 is GTSNPN and CDR2 is SVGIG in the germline V gene (reference sequence). Trimming took 0 bases from V and 6 from J, leaving 15 bases between them. CDR3 nucleotide sequence: TGTGCCTGGAGTGTACAAAACAGGGAAGCCGAGCAGTACTTC. It codes for CAWSVQNREAEQYF.

The chain has TRBV18 and TRBJ1-2; 7 bases align to TRBD1. CDR3 length: 12 amino acids. Trimming took 3 bases from V and 6 from J; bases not matched to a gene: 1. Looked up from germline, CDR1 is KGHSH and CDR2 is LQKENI. The CDR3 loop is CASSPGTDGYTF. CDR3 coding DNA: TGTGCCAGCTCACCGGGGACAGATGGCTACACCTTC.

This clone was seen more than once but under ten times. The chain uses TRBV5-1 and TRBJ2-7; D possibly corresponds to TRBD1 (6 bases). The ends were cut back, 4 bases at V and 6 bases at J, with 20 bases in the middle. This CDR3 is 15 amino acids long. The germline CDR1 and CDR2 sequences are SGHRS and YFSETQ. CDR3 protein: CASSPRDTTRGEQYF. CDR3 sequence (DNA): TGCGCCAGCAGCCCCCGGGACACAACTAGGGGCGAGCAGTACTTC. The complete variable domain, with remaining parts taken from reference TRBV5-1 and TRBJ2-7, reads KAGVTQTPRYLIKTRGQQVTLSCSPISGHRSVSWYQQTPGQGLQFLFEYFSETQRNKGNFPGRFSGRQFSNSRSEMNVSTLELGDSALYLCASSPRDTTRGEQYFGPGTRLTVT.

This clone was seen a few times. The chain recombines TRBV9 with TRBJ1-1, with a tentative D call TRBD1 (6 bases). The CDR3 is 18 residues long. CDR1 and CDR2 from the germline V gene are SGDLS and YYNGEE. The ends were cut back, 0 bases at V and 1 base at J, with 19 bases in the middle. The chain's CDR3 is CASSVAPRAGVGNTEAFF. The CDR3 DNA follows: TGTGCCAGCAGCGTAGCCCCGCGGGCAGGGGTGGGGAACACTGAAGCTTTCTTT.

The rearrangement links TRBV7-6 to TRBJ2-7, with 9 bases lining up with TRBD1. This CDR3 has 12 amino acids. Germline-derived CDR1 and CDR2 are SGHVS and FNYEAQ. The V and J ends lost 3 bases and 6 bases, in that order; junction bases with no gene match: 0. In DNA, the CDR3 is TGTGCCAGCAGCTTGGACAGGGGCGAGCAGTACTTC. Protein: CASSLDRGEQYF.

CDR3 residues: CASSQPGTSSYEQYF. DNA for the CDR3: TGCGCCAGCAGCCAACCCGGGACATCTTCCTACGAGCAGTACTTC. The V and J genes are TRBV4-1 and TRBJ2-7; tentatively, D is TRBD1 (6 bases). The CDR3 has 15 residues. Germline lookup yields CDR1 MGHRA and CDR2 YSYEKL. V shed 2 bases and J shed 1 base, with 12 bases lying between them.

The V gene is TRBV9, the J gene TRBJ1-5; weak D call: TRBD1 (5 bases). The CDR3 runs 15 residues. V lost 3 bases to trimming and J lost 2 bases, with 12 bases between them. CDR1 and CDR2 (germline): SGDLS, YYNGEE. CDR3 region: CASSAGPEGNQPQHF. The CDR3 nucleotides read TGTGCCAGCAGCGCGGGGCCTGAGGGCAATCAGCCCCAGCATTTT.

This chain links TRBV19 with TRBJ1-2; 8 nucleotides line up with TRBD1. The CDR3 consists of 13 residues. The V gene end was trimmed by 4 bases and the J gene end by 5 bases; junction bases not matched to a gene: 3. Germline CDR1 LNHDA, CDR2 SQIVND (reference sequence). The CDR3 DNA sequence: TGTGCCAGTAGTAAGGACAGGGAGTATGGCTACACCTTC. Its translation: CASSKDREYGYTF.

This clone has a handful of counts. The CDR3 sequence: CASSSPGTGNSPLHF. The DNA of the CDR3 is TGTGCCAGCAGCTCCCCCGGGACAGGGAATTCACCCCTCCACTTT. The chain uses TRBV5-6 and TRBJ1-6; 9 bases fit TRBD1. Germline V gene data show CDR1 as SGHDT and CDR2 as YYEEEE. V shed 3 bases and J 7 bases; nucleotides not matched to a gene: 5. The CDR3 is 15 residues long. Variable domain in full (rest from reference TRBV5-6 and TRBJ1-6): DAGVTQSPTHLIKTRGQQVTLRCSPKSGHDTVSWYQQALGQGPQFIFQYYEEEERQRGNFPDRFSGHQFPNYSSELNVNALLLGDSALYLCASSSPGTGNSPLHFGNGTRLTVT.

This clone was recorded a few times. The chain combines TRBV5-1 with TRBJ2-3; TRBD2 matches 12 bases. V gave up 3 bases and J gave up 3 bases; unmatched junction bases: 5. Germline CDR1 reads SGHRS; CDR2 reads YFSETQ. This CDR3 comprises 16 residues. DNA for the CDR3: TGCGCCAGCAGCTCGGCTCTAGCGGGGGGGACAGATACGCAGTATTTT. It is translated as CASSSALAGGTDTQYF.

This chain uses TRBV4-2 with TRBJ2-5, with 10 bases fitting TRBD2. Trimming at V came to 0 bases and at J to 3 bases, leaving 4 bases not matched to a gene. This CDR3 spans 16 amino acids. The V gene's germline CDR1 is LGHNA and CDR2 YNFKEQ. This CDR3 reads CASSQDLAGAEETQYF. CDR3 sequence (DNA): TGTGCCAGCAGCCAAGATCTAGCGGGGGCCGAAGAGACCCAGTACTTC.

In this sample, this clone turned up many times. The rearrangement joins TRBV14 to TRBJ1-3; D call uncertain. Trimming removed 6 bases at V and 0 bases at J, with 3 bases between. The CDR3 totals 12 residues. In germline, CDR1 is SGHDN, CDR2 FVKESK. The CDR3 region is CASRLSGNTIYF. CDR3 sequence (DNA): TGTGCCAGCAGGCTCTCTGGAAACACCATATATTTT.

The count of this clone is one. The CDR3 is CASSSQGLGQGGSYEQYF. The DNA for the CDR3 is TGCGCCAGCAGCTCTCAGGGGTTGGGACAGGGAGGGTCTTACGAGCAGTACTTC. The chain combines TRBV5-1 with TRBJ2-7; 9 bases agree with TRBD1. This CDR3 is built from 18 residues. Germline trimming cut 3 bases from V and 4 bases from J; bases unmatched to any gene: 17. The V gene's germline CDR1 is SGHRS and CDR2 YFSETQ.